A single sample is the source of the 10 T cell receptor beta chains below, sequenced in a study of naive and memory T cell subsets. Overall study findings and caveats: A few larger clonotypes appeared in naive repertoires, especially CD8, possibly memory cells re-expressing CD45RA.

No antigen has been assigned to these receptors. Both TRBC1 and TRBC2 were covered by a beta constant-region primer of two equimolar oligonucleotides. Nested alpha and beta constant-region primers with the SP2 primer drove four PCR rounds on ligated cDNA. Using its own MiXCR run on the UMI-ligation and nested PCR reads, TCRdb lists one record per CDR3 protein. The sample contains roughly 100,000 distinct CDR3 sequences, 14% of which appear only once. The sample comprised naive CD8+ T cells from blood. The origin of the receptors is a human donor in good health.

This clonotype turned up a few times. V is TRBV27 and J is TRBJ1-2, with D possibly being TRBD1 (5 bases). Per the germline V gene, CDR1 is MNHEY and CDR2 is SMNVEV (reference sequence). The CDR3 loop spans 12 amino acids. Trimming shortened V by 6 bases and J by 4 bases, and 9 bases separated the two germline ends. CDR3 in DNA: TGTGCCAGCAGAACAGGAGCCTATGGCTACACCTTC. Translation: CASRTGAYGYTF.

The sample holds many counts of this clonotype. The V gene is TRBV27, the J gene TRBJ1-1; 8 bases match TRBD1. The CDR3 runs 13 residues. The germline CDR1 and CDR2 sequences are MNHEY and SMNVEV (reference sequence). The trim removed 6 bases at V and 5 bases at J, leaving 5 bases unmatched. The CDR3 loop is CASRPTGATEAFF. The DNA for the CDR3 is TGTGCCAGCAGGCCGACAGGGGCTACTGAAGCTTTCTTT.

CDR3 residues: CATSFGARATDTQYF. CDR3 sequence (DNA): TGTGCCACATCTTTCGGGGCGAGGGCTACAGATACGCAGTATTTT. The chain couples TRBV6-5 to TRBJ2-3, with D perhaps TRBD1 or TRBD2 (5 bases each). The CDR3 covers 15 residues. Germline lookup yields CDR1 MNHEY and CDR2 SVGAGI. Trimming left V 10 bases short and J 3 bases short, with 20 bases between.

This clonotype was found a few times. The rearrangement links TRBV12-3 or TRBV12-4 to TRBJ2-1; 8 bases fit TRBD2. The V gene end was trimmed by 5 bases and the J gene end by 7 bases; junction bases not matched to a gene: 7. The CDR3 is made up of 14 amino acids. CDR3 sequence (DNA): TGTGCCAGCAGTCGCACACTAGCGGTAAATGAGCAGTTCTTC. It specifies CASSRTLAVNEQFF.

This clonotype has more than one count but fewer than ten. This chain links TRBV20-1 with TRBJ2-3; no reliable D call. The CDR3 length is 13 residues. V was clipped by 0 bases and J by 6 bases, with 10 bases between them. Germline lookup yields CDR1 DFQATT and CDR2 SNEGSKA (reference sequence). The CDR3 region has the DNA TGCAGTGCTAGAGAGCTTTCCCTGGATACGCAGTATTTT. Protein sequence: CSARELSLDTQYF.

This clonotype was detected only a few times. The genes are TRBV9 and TRBJ1-6; TRBD1 matches at 7 bases. Germline CDR1 and CDR2: SGDLS and YYNGEE. V gave up 4 bases and J gave up 9 bases; unmatched junction bases: 13. CDR3 length equals 16 residues. In nucleotides, the CDR3 is TGTGCCAGCAGCTCGAGCCCCACAGGGGTCATTTCACCCCTCCACTTT. Protein: CASSSSPTGVISPLHF.

This clonotype was observed a handful of times. The V and J genes are TRBV27 and TRBJ1-5; D is unclear. Trimming pared 5 bases from V and 4 bases from J, leaving 15 bases between. The V gene's germline CDR1 is MNHEY and CDR2 SMNVEV (reference sequence). There are 15 residues in the CDR3. The CDR3 spells CASSLSYVGNQPQHF. The CDR3, as DNA: TGTGCCAGCAGTCTCTCCTATGTGGGGAATCAGCCCCAGCATTTT.

V and J are TRBV5-5 and TRBJ1-2; D remains ambiguous. Trimming removed 4 bases from V and 2 bases from J, with 6 bases in between. Germline V gene data show CDR1 as SGHKS and CDR2 as YYEKEE (reference sequence). There are 12 residues in the CDR3. The chain's CDR3 is CASSTYNYGYTF. As DNA, the CDR3 is TGTGCCAGCAGCACTTACAACTATGGCTACACCTTC.

This clonotype has a count of ten or more. The chain is built from TRBV25-1 and TRBJ1-1; tentatively, D is TRBD1 (6 bases). With 6 bases removed from V and 2 bases from J, the gap between germline ends came to 10 bases. Germline V lookup: CDR1 MGHDK, CDR2 SYGVNS. The CDR3 consists of 13 residues. CDR3 in DNA: TGTGCCAGCAGGGGACACCTCAACACTGAAGCTTTCTTT. This sequence encodes CASRGHLNTEAFF.

There are a few counts of this clonotype. V gene TRBV7-9 combines with J gene TRBJ2-3, with 9 bases lining up with TRBD2. V gave up 10 bases and J gave up 1 base; unmatched junction bases: 6. The V gene's germline CDR1 is SEHNR and CDR2 FQNEAQ (reference sequence). CDR3 length: 14 residues. This CDR3 reads CATNSGGGTDTQYF. The CDR3 nucleotides are TGTGCCACCAATAGCGGGGGAGGCACAGATACGCAGTATTTT. Based on the CDR3 plus reference TRBV7-9 and TRBJ2-3, the full variable domain is DTGVSQNPRHKITKRGQNVTFRCDPISEHNRLYWYRQTLGQGPEFLTYFQNEAQLEKSRLLSDRFSAERPKGSFSTLEIQRTEQGDSAMYLCATNSGGGTDTQYFGPGTRLTVL.